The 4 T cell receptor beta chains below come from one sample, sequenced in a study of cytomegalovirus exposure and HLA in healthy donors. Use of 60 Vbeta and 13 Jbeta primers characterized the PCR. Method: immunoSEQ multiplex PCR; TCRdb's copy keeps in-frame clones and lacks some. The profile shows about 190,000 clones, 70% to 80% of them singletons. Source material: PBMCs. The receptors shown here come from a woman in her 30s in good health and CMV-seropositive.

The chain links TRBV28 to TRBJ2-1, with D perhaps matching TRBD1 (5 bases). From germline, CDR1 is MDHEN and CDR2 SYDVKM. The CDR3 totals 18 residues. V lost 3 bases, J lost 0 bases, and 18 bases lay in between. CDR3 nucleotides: TGTGCCAGCAGTTTCGACAGAAAGAAATGGAGCTCCTACAATGAGCAGTTCTTC. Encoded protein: CASSFDRKKWSSYNEQFF.

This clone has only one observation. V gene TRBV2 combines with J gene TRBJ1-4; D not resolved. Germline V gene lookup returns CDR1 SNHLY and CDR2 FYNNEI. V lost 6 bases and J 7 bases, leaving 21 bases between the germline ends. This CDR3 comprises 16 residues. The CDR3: CASRPEGGWGGEKLFF. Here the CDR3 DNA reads TGTGCCAGCAGACCAGAAGGAGGGTGGGGTGGTGAAAAACTGTTTTTT.

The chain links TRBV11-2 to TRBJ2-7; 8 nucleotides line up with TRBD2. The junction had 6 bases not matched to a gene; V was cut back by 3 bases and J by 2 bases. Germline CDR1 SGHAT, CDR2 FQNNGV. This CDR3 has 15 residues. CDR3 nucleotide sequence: TGTGCCAGCAGCTTGTTTAGCGGGGCTGCCTACGAGCAGTACTTC. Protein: CASSLFSGAAYEQYF. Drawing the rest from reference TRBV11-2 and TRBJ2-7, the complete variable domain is EAGVAQSPRYKIIEKRQSVAFWCNPISGHATLYWYQQILGQGPKLLIQFQNNGVVDDSQLPKDRFSAERLKGVDSTLKIQPAKLEDSAVYLCASSLFSGAAYEQYFGPGTRLTVT.

The CDR3 region is CASSYSPSGAGYEQYF. In DNA, the CDR3 is TGTGCCAGCAGTTACTCCCCTTCGGGAGCGGGCTACGAGCAGTACTTC. The rearrangement joins TRBV6-6 to TRBJ2-7; tentatively, D is TRBD2 (6 bases). This CDR3 is built from 16 residues. Germline CDR1 and CDR2: MNHNY and SVGAGI (reference sequence). V was trimmed by 0 bases and J by 3 bases, leaving 15 bases between them.